This T cell receptor beta chain was identified during a study of response to subunit inactivated influenza vaccine. Study-level results: The study's authors posited that every seasonal influenza vaccination enlists few new T cells.

Germline V gene data show CDR1 as SNHLY and CDR2 as FYNNEI. The V end was cut by 3 bases, the J end by 5 bases, with 13 bases between. The CDR3 extends over 14 amino acids. TCRdb recomputed calls from the RT-PCR reads with MiXCR, one row per CDR3 protein. The sample yields about 500,000 distinct CDR3 sequences, 15% to 20% seen once. The sample holds a few counts of this clonotype. Its cognate antigen is unknown. This specimen was CD4+ T cells sorted from PBMCs, taken around 25 months after vaccination. The TCR comes from a man between 45 and 75 years old who received an inactivated influenza vaccine. The chain employs TRBV2 and TRBJ2-5, with a weak D call TRBD1 (8 bases). DNA of the CDR3: TGTGCCAGCAGTGAGAACAGGGGGGGGGAGACCCAGTACTTC. It encodes CASSENRGGETQYF. The entire variable domain, with the rest obtained from reference TRBV2 and TRBJ2-5, is as follows: EPEVTQTPSHQVTQMGQEVILRCVPISNHLYFYWYRQILGQKVEFLVSFYNNEISEKSEIFDDQFSVERPDGSNFTLKIRSTKLEDSAMYFCASSENRGGETQYFGPGTRLLVL.